This TCR beta chain is from a study of shared clonotypes between healthy human individuals. Whole-study findings and limits: Sampling covered nothing but blood. Tissue TCR repertoires likely differ from those found in blood. Clonotype sharing levels among donors were expected to vary with sequencing depth.

V lost 0 bases to trimming and J lost 5 bases, with 11 bases between them. This CDR3 contains 14 residues. CDR1 and CDR2 from the germline V gene are LGHNA and YSLEER. For each subset, genomic DNA was distributed in equal portions over several immunoSEQ plates. How the authors handled the data: ImmunoSEQ only sent back junction sequences with no quality scores, so filtering was done differently. Method: immunoSEQ multiplex PCR; TCRdb's copy keeps in-frame clones and lacks some. The V and J calls and the clone size are those of that table, but D and trimming were determined from the DNA. The profile shows about a million clones, under 80% of them singletons. This clone has only one observation. What it recognizes is unknown.

This clonotype originated in a young man in good health. This chain links TRBV4-3 with TRBJ2-7; D ambiguous. Material: memory CD4+ T cells sorted from blood. Documented subset: CD45RA-negative fraction. Written as DNA, the CDR3 is TGCGCCAGCAGCCAAGATTGGGGTGTGAACGAGCAGTACTTC. Protein sequence: CASSQDWGVNEQYF.